The 19 T cell receptor beta chains below come from one sample, sequenced in a study of T cell responses to AZD1222 COVID-19 vaccine. Method: immunoSEQ multiplex PCR; TCRdb's copy keeps in-frame clones and lacks some. This table has about 88,000 clones, about nine tenths appearing once. Sequencing used peripheral blood, obtained 28 days after the second AZD1222 dose. These TCRs come from an adult who received the AZD1222 COVID-19 vaccine.

The chain joins TRBV28 to TRBJ2-1; 7 bases match TRBD2. The CDR3 is 16 amino acids. Trimming cost V 1 base and J 0 bases; bases outside gene matches: 3. Germline V CDR1 and CDR2: MDHEN, SYDVKM. The CDR3, as DNA: TGTGCCAGCAGTTTATCCCCGGGGGGCTCCTACAATGAGCAGTTCTTC. Protein: CASSLSPGGSYNEQFF.

The gene calls are TRBV6-2 or TRBV6-3 and TRBJ1-1; tentative D call: TRBD1 (6 bases). Trimming shortened V by 5 bases and J by 4 bases, and 14 bases separated the two germline ends. CDR3 size: 14 residues. Germline values: CDR1 MNHEY, CDR2 SVGEGT. This CDR3 reads CASSTRGQTTEAFF. The CDR3 DNA sequence: TGTGCCAGCAGTACCCGGGGGCAGACCACTGAAGCTTTCTTT.

The chain couples TRBV5-4 to TRBJ1-1; 10 bases are a match to TRBD1. V gave up 3 bases and J gave up 11 bases; unmatched junction bases: 13. From germline, CDR1 is SGHNT and CDR2 YYREEE (reference sequence). This CDR3 comprises 15 residues. CDR3 in amino acids: CASSSELGQGRGAFF. The CDR3 bases are TGTGCCAGCAGCTCCGAATTGGGACAGGGGCGTGGGGCTTTCTTT.

The V and J genes are TRBV18 and TRBJ2-3; 10 positions agree with TRBD2. Germline values: CDR1 KGHSH, CDR2 LQKENI. This CDR3 has 17 residues. Germline trimming cut 1 base from V and 2 bases from J; bases unmatched to any gene: 6. The CDR3: CASSPRVSGGHTDTQYF. The CDR3 DNA sequence: TGTGCCAGCTCACCACGAGTTAGCGGGGGGCACACAGATACGCAGTATTTT.

The V gene is TRBV28, the J gene TRBJ1-5, with a weak D call TRBD1 (6 bases). The CDR3 length is 13 residues. CDR1 and CDR2 (germline): MDHEN, SYDVKM. V was trimmed by 8 bases and J by 6 bases, leaving 14 bases between them. The CDR3 loop is CASANYRAQPQHF. The CDR3 nucleotides are TGTGCCAGCGCCAATTACAGGGCTCAGCCCCAGCATTTT.

The chain is built from TRBV28 and TRBJ1-1; D is unclear. Germline V gene sequence: CDR1 MDHEN, CDR2 SYDVKM. The CDR3 consists of 16 residues. V was clipped by 3 bases and J by 0 bases, with 14 bases between them. The CDR3 sequence: CASSLPRAVMNTEAFF. CDR3 in DNA: TGTGCCAGCAGTTTGCCCCGGGCGGTGATGAACACTGAAGCTTTCTTT.

This chain links TRBV7-9 with TRBJ1-2; D is perhaps TRBD1 (6 bases). The CDR3 runs 13 residues. Germline-derived CDR1 and CDR2 are SEHNR and FQNEAQ (reference sequence). V lost 4 bases and J 6 bases, leaving 12 bases between the germline ends. The CDR3 coding sequence is TGTGCCAGCAGCTCCCTCGGGGGCAATGGCTACACCTTC. Translation gives CASSSLGGNGYTF.

In this sample, this clone turned up a few times. The chain combines TRBV5-1 with TRBJ2-1, with D unresolved. Germline V gene sequence: CDR1 SGHRS, CDR2 YFSETQ. The CDR3 is 13 residues long. Trimming cost V 0 bases and J 4 bases, with 5 bases left between them. The CDR3 spells CASSLGPYNEQFF. The CDR3 DNA is TGCGCCAGCAGCTTGGGCCCGTACAATGAGCAGTTCTTC. The complete variable domain, with remaining parts taken from reference TRBV5-1 and TRBJ2-1, reads KAGVTQTPRYLIKTRGQQVTLSCSPISGHRSVSWYQQTPGQGLQFLFEYFSETQRNKGNFPGRFSGRQFSNSRSEMNVSTLELGDSALYLCASSLGPYNEQFFGPGTRLTVL.

The chain links TRBV15 to TRBJ1-2; the D gene is possibly TRBD1 (5 bases). CDR1 is LNHNV and CDR2 is YYDKDF in the germline V gene (reference sequence). V was shortened by 1 base and J by 4 bases, with 13 bases between the two germline ends. The CDR3 loop spans 15 amino acids. The DNA for the CDR3 is TGTGCCACCAGCAGAGGAATGGACACTTTCTATGGCTACACCTTC. Residues: CATSRGMDTFYGYTF.

With regard to this clone: In the same sample, other DNA sequences code for this CDR3. The chain carries TRBV9 and TRBJ1-2; D is unclear. Germline V gene data show CDR1 as SGDLS and CDR2 as YYNGEE. Trimming took off 0 bases at V and 4 bases at J, with 7 bases between the two ends. This CDR3 region has 13 residues. In nucleotides, the CDR3 is TGTGCCAGCAGCGTAGCGGGCGGCTATGGCTACACCTTC. It yields the protein CASSVAGGYGYTF.

The genes are TRBV24-1 and TRBJ2-3; a possible D gene is TRBD1 (5 bases). V was clipped by 4 bases and J by 2 bases, with 21 bases between them. The CDR3 covers 18 residues. Per the germline V gene, CDR1 is KGHDR and CDR2 is SFDVKD. CDR3 coding DNA: TGTGCCACCAGTGACCTCAGAGGACAAGATGGTCCCACAGATACGCAGTATTTT. Translation gives CATSDLRGQDGPTDTQYF.

The chain uses TRBV3-1 (or the pseudogene TRBV3-2) and TRBJ1-1; no reliable D call. The CDR3 runs 13 residues. Per the germline V gene, CDR1 is LGHDT and CDR2 is YNNKEL (reference sequence). Trimming removed 4 bases at V and 5 bases at J, with 11 bases between. CDR3 in amino acids: CASSPQSGTEAFF. The DNA of the CDR3 is TGTGCCAGCAGCCCACAAAGCGGGACTGAAGCTTTCTTT.

The chain recombines TRBV3-1 (or the pseudogene TRBV3-2) with TRBJ2-2; TRBD1 matches 7 bases. V lost 0 bases, J lost 1 base, and 5 bases stayed unmatched. CDR3 length: 17 residues. CDR1 is LGHDT, CDR2 YNNKEL, per germline (reference sequence). The CDR3 sequence: CASSQEKDRVNTGELFF. CDR3 nucleotides: TGTGCCAGCAGCCAAGAAAAAGACAGGGTGAACACCGGGGAGCTGTTTTTT.

This chain uses TRBV7-8 with TRBJ1-5; D remains ambiguous. V was trimmed by 4 bases and J by 7 bases, leaving 8 bases between them. The CDR3 is 12 amino acids. Germline CDR1 is SGHVS and CDR2 is FQNEAQ. This CDR3 reads CASSSDIQPQHF. CDR3 DNA sequence: TGTGCCAGCAGCTCAGACATCCAGCCCCAGCATTTT.

This chain joins TRBV30 and TRBJ1-2; 11 bases are shared with TRBD1. Per the germline V gene, CDR1 is GTSNPN and CDR2 is SVGIG (reference sequence). The CDR3 loop spans 14 amino acids. With 2 bases clipped from V and 4 bases from J, the junction kept 3 bases outside the gene matches. As DNA, the CDR3 is TGTGCCTGGAGTCCGGGACAGGGGGGCTATGGCTACACCTTC. Amino acids: CAWSPGQGGYGYTF. The variable domain in full, with the rest retrieved from reference TRBV30 and TRBJ1-2, is SQTIHQWPATLVQPVGSPLSLECTVEGTSNPNLYWYRQAAGRGLQLLFYSVGIGQISSEVPQNLSASRPQDRQFILSSKKLLLSDSGFYLCAWSPGQGGYGYTFGSGTRLTVV.

The chain couples TRBV5-3 to TRBJ1-5; D is undetermined. TRBV5-3 is marked as an open reading frame, function uncertain. V shed 4 bases and J shed 2 bases, with 19 bases lying between them. The CDR3 runs 17 residues. Here the CDR3 reads CARSRYNTSCGNQPQHF. In DNA form, the CDR3 reads TGTGCCAGAAGCCGATATAACACAAGTTGTGGCAATCAGCCCCAGCATTTT.

The chain is built from TRBV5-6 and TRBJ1-6; D is ambiguous. Per the germline V gene, CDR1 is SGHDT and CDR2 is YYEEEE. Deletions cut 2 bases from V and 10 bases from J, with 13 bases between. The CDR3 is 14 residues long. The CDR3 DNA follows: TGTGCCAGCAGCTTAGGCACCAGGAGGTCACCCCTCCACTTT. Amino acids: CASSLGTRRSPLHF. The full variable domain, in which reference TRBV5-6 and TRBJ1-6 provide the parts outside the CDR3, is DAGVTQSPTHLIKTRGQQVTLRCSPKSGHDTVSWYQQALGQGPQFIFQYYEEEERQRGNFPDRFSGHQFPNYSSELNVNALLLGDSALYLCASSLGTRRSPLHFGNGTRLTVT.

The V gene is TRBV20-1, the J gene TRBJ1-2; D remains ambiguous. This CDR3 has 12 amino acids. V lost 3 bases and J lost 6, with 11 bases in between. Looked up from germline, CDR1 is DFQATT and CDR2 is SNEGSKA (reference sequence). The CDR3 is CSASVFDDGYTF. DNA for the CDR3: TGCAGTGCTAGTGTGTTCGACGATGGCTACACCTTC.

V is TRBV7-9 and J is TRBJ1-1, with TRBD1 matching over 7 bases. The trim removed 5 bases at V and 1 base at J, leaving 4 bases unmatched. Germline lookup yields CDR1 SEHNR and CDR2 FQNEAQ (reference sequence). This CDR3 has 14 amino acids. The CDR3 loop reads CASSPGTANTEAFF. The CDR3 region has the DNA TGTGCCAGCAGCCCCGGGACAGCGAACACTGAAGCTTTCTTT.